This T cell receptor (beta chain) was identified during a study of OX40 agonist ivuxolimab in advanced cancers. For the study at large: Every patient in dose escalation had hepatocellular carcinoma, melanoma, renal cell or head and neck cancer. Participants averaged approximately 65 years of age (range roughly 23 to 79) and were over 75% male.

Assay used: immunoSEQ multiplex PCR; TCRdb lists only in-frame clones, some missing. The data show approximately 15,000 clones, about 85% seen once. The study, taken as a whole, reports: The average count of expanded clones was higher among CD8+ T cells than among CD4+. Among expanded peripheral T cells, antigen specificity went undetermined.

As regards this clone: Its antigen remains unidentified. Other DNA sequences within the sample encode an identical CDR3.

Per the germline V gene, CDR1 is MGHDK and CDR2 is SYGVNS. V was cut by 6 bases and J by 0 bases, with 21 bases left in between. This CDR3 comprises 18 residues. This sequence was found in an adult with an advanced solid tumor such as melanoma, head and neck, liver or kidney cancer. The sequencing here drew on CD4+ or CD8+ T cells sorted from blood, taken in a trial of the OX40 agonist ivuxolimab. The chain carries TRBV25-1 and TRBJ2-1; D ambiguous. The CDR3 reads CASSEIAVSANSYNEQFF. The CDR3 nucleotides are TGTGCCAGCAGCGAGATAGCTGTCTCAGCGAACTCCTACAATGAGCAGTTCTTC.